This passage covers 25 T cell receptor beta chains from one sample sequenced in a study of regulatory T cells in long-lasting Graves disease (TCRdb year 2021). The library was produced with multiplex PCR. This sample was sequenced with an Illumina HiSeq 4000. CDR3 regions were amplified by Arm-PCR with iRepertoire HTBI primers to construct TCR beta libraries. TCRdb cleaned the public reads at Q25 with fastp, built clones with MiXCR and kept in-frame beta chains. Rows merge per CDR3 protein into single entries with the most common DNA and genes. The sample yields 300,000 to 450,000 distinct CDR3 sequences; about a sixth were counted once. Together, the top ten hold approximately 21% of the sample. Read against the paper, the sample's time point label means: newly diagnosed GD, antithyroid drugs for less than 3 months. For both TCR sequencing and RNA sequencing, RNA was extracted from PBMCs using TRIzol.

Source: peripheral blood mononuclear cells (PBMCs), taken at new diagnosis, from a patient treated with antithyroid drugs. These receptors were taken from a female donor with Graves disease.

This clonotype was seen at least ten times. This sequence joins TRBV20-1 and TRBJ2-1, with D unresolved. V was clipped by 2 bases and J by 4 bases, with 15 bases between them. Germline CDR1 DFQATT, CDR2 SNEGSKA (reference sequence). The CDR3 length is 15 residues. CDR3 protein: CSARSSAKRYNEQFF. CDR3 in DNA: TGCAGTGCTAGATCCTCAGCAAAGAGGTACAATGAGCAGTTCTTC.

In this sample, this clonotype turned up many times. The chain uses TRBV12-3 or TRBV12-4 and TRBJ2-1, with D possibly being TRBD2 (6 bases). This CDR3 spans 14 amino acids. The V and J ends lost 8 bases and 3 bases respectively, with 14 bases between them. CDR3 in amino acids: CASGSSVRYNEQFF. CDR3 in DNA: TGTGCCAGCGGATCTAGCGTACGCTACAATGAGCAGTTCTTC.

Notes on this clonotype: A much larger clone is a single base away; this may be a read error. The genes are TRBV2 and TRBJ2-7, with 8 bases aligning to TRBD1. The CDR3 sequence is 16 residues long. Germline-derived CDR1 and CDR2 are SNHLY and FYNNEI. CDR3 sequence: CACSAPPDRVRHEQYF. CDR3 bases: TGTGCCTGCAGTGCCCCACCGGACAGGGTACGGCACGAGCAGTACTTC.

This clonotype appeared many times. In nucleotides, the CDR3 is TGTGCCAGCAGGCTCGGACAAGTCAACTATGGCTACACCTTC. Its protein product is CASRLGQVNYGYTF. The chain employs TRBV5-5 and TRBJ1-2; D might be TRBD1 (5 bases). The CDR3 length is 14 residues. Germline V gene sequence: CDR1 SGHKS, CDR2 YYEKEE (reference sequence). Trimming stripped 5 bases from V and 2 bases from J, with 13 bases between.

This clonotype showed up many times. The chain couples TRBV20-1 to TRBJ2-7, with D possibly matching TRBD1 (5 bases). The CDR3 runs 13 residues. From germline, CDR1 is DFQATT and CDR2 SNEGSKA (reference sequence). V was cut by 2 bases and J by 2 bases, with 10 bases left in between. The CDR3 sequence: CSARYAGTYEQYF. DNA of the CDR3: TGCAGTGCTAGATACGCAGGGACCTACGAGCAGTACTTC.

Worth noting for this clonotype: This may be a read error: a much more frequent sequence differs by one nucleotide. V is TRBV2 and J is TRBJ1-1, with unresolved D. Germline assignment: CDR1 SNHLY and CDR2 FYNNEI. The CDR3 is made up of 12 amino acids. This CDR3 reads CAIKGPSTEAFF. For the CDR3, the DNA is TGTGCTATAAAAGGGCCGAGCACTGAAGCTTTCTTT.

This clonotype was counted at least ten times. The genes are TRBV9 and TRBJ1-6, with a weak D call TRBD1 (5 bases). The CDR3 is 14 amino acids. Trimming cost V 4 bases and J 4 bases, with 9 bases left between them. CDR1 SGDLS and CDR2 YYNGEE come from the germline V gene. The CDR3, as DNA: TGTGCCAGCAGCTCGGGGCCATATAATTCACCCCTCCACTTT. Protein sequence: CASSSGPYNSPLHF. Complete variable domain (other parts from reference TRBV9 and TRBJ1-6): DSGVTQTPKHLITATGQRVTLRCSPRSGDLSVYWYQQSLDQGLQFLIQYYNGEERAKGNILERFSAQQFPDLHSELNLSSLELGDSALYFCASSSGPYNSPLHFGNGTRLTVT.

This clonotype was seen a handful of times. The J gene is TRBJ2-7, the V gene TRBV19; 7 positions match TRBD2. V gave up 3 bases and J gave up 4 bases; unmatched junction bases: 9. Germline assignment: CDR1 LNHDA and CDR2 SQIVND (reference sequence). The CDR3 loop spans 15 amino acids. CDR3 sequence reads: CASSIDGTSAYEQYF. The CDR3, as DNA: TGTGCCAGTAGTATTGATGGAACTAGCGCGTACGAGCAGTACTTC.

The chain combines TRBV11-2 with TRBJ2-7; D remains unclear. Germline CDR1 and CDR2: SGHAT and FQNNGV. V was pared by 2 bases and J by 5 bases, with 10 bases between. This CDR3 comprises 13 residues. CDR3 bases: TGTGCCAGCAGCTTATTCCCACGCCACGAGCAGTACTTC. Protein sequence: CASSLFPRHEQYF.

This clonotype came up many times. Relative to the germline gene, one junction end is altered; a read error may explain this. This chain joins TRBV6-1 and TRBJ2-7; 9 bases are shared with TRBD1. Germline V gene lookup returns CDR1 MNHNS and CDR2 SASEGT. CDR3 length: 14 amino acids. The chain's CDR3 is CASSERDRVHEQYF. CDR3 coding DNA: TGCGCCAGCAGTGAACGGGACAGGGTTCACGAGCAGTACTTC.

This clonotype was seen at least ten times. The chain links TRBV2 to TRBJ1-5, with TRBD1 as a possible D gene (6 bases). The CDR3 sequence is 14 residues long. Germline assignment: CDR1 SNHLY and CDR2 FYNNEI. V shed 5 bases and J shed 4 bases, with 12 bases lying between them. CDR3 nucleotides: TGTGCCAGCAGTCGTGACAGGAGTAATCAGCCCCAGCATTTT. Translating it yields CASSRDRSNQPQHF.

This clonotype was seen at least ten times. The chain employs TRBV6-1 and TRBJ2-7, with D uncertain. The CDR3 runs to 12 residues. Germline values: CDR1 MNHNS, CDR2 SASEGT. The V end lost 6 bases, the J end lost 2 bases, and 8 bases lay between the germline ends. CDR3 sequence: CASSTETYEQYF. CDR3 coding DNA: TGTGCCAGCAGCACCGAAACCTACGAGCAGTACTTC.

This sequence joins TRBV7-2 and TRBJ2-5, with 9 positions matching TRBD1. CDR1 is SGHTA, CDR2 FQGNSA, per germline. J gave up 5 bases and V 5 bases, and 18 bases lay outside the gene matches. The CDR3 is 18 amino acids. The CDR3 region is CASSLPGQGGIRRETQYF. In DNA, the CDR3 is TGTGCCAGCAGCCTACCGGGACAGGGAGGAATTAGGAGGGAGACCCAGTACTTC.

In this sample, this clonotype turned up many times. The gene calls are TRBV2 and TRBJ1-2; 9 bases agree with TRBD1. The germline V gene encodes CDR1 SNHLY and CDR2 FYNNEI. The CDR3 totals 19 residues. V gave up 7 bases and J gave up 7 bases; unmatched junction bases: 25. The CDR3 loop is CASNGGVGQGFFFAGGYTF. The CDR3 nucleotides read TGTGCCAGCAATGGTGGGGTTGGACAGGGGTTTTTCTTCGCGGGTGGCTACACCTTC. The full variable domain, in which reference TRBV2 and TRBJ1-2 provide the parts outside the CDR3, is EPEVTQTPSHQVTQMGQEVILRCVPISNHLYFYWYRQILGQKVEFLVSFYNNEISEKSEIFDDQFSVERPDGSNFTLKIRSTKLEDSAMYFCASNGGVGQGFFFAGGYTFGSGTRLTVV.

This clonotype was picked up many times. The CDR3 loop reads CASSSPDLGPGELFF. The CDR3, as DNA: TGTGCCAGCAGCTCCCCCGACCTGGGCCCCGGGGAGCTGTTTTTT. The chain links TRBV28 to TRBJ2-2; D is uncertain. Germline CDR1 MDHEN, CDR2 SYDVKM. This CDR3 is 15 amino acids long. V was shortened by 6 bases and J by 6 bases, with 17 bases between the two germline ends. The full variable domain, with the rest looked up from reference TRBV28 and TRBJ2-2, is DVKVTQSSRYLVKRTGEKVFLECVQDMDHENMFWYRQDPGLGLRLIYFSYDVKMKEKGDIPEGYSVSREKKERFSLILESASTNQTSMYLCASSSPDLGPGELFFGEGSRLTVL.

This clonotype was counted many times. This chain connects TRBV11-2 to TRBJ2-1; possible D gene TRBD2, 6 bases. The CDR3 length is 17 residues. The germline V gene has CDR1 SGHAT and CDR2 FQNNGV. V was trimmed by 1 base and J by 6 bases, leaving 19 bases between them. The CDR3 here is CASSLAGLIVGINEQFF. In DNA form, the CDR3 reads TGTGCCAGCAGCTTAGCGGGACTCATAGTTGGAATCAATGAGCAGTTCTTC.

This clonotype was seen at least ten times. The V call is TRBV28, the J call TRBJ2-5; D is perhaps TRBD1 (5 bases). Germline V lookup: CDR1 MDHEN, CDR2 SYDVKM. Trimming left V 5 bases short and J 5 bases short, with 18 bases between. The CDR3 extends over 15 amino acids. The CDR3 reads CASSPSSQGRETQYF. The DNA for the CDR3 is TGTGCCAGCAGTCCCTCCTCCCAGGGTCGGGAGACCCAGTACTTC.

This clonotype was counted ten times or more. This sequence joins TRBV10-1 and TRBJ2-3; tentative D call: TRBD2 (5 bases). Trimming stripped 9 bases from V and 3 bases from J, with 19 bases between. This CDR3 has 15 amino acids. Germline assignment: CDR1 WNHNN and CDR2 SYGVQD (reference sequence). Here the CDR3 DNA reads TGCGCCAGTGCCAAGACTTCGGGGTTAACAGATACGCAGTATTTT. This codes for CASAKTSGLTDTQYF.

This clonotype was seen a few times. The chain uses TRBV6-1 and TRBJ2-7; possibly TRBD1 for D (5 bases). The V gene lost 5 bases and the J gene lost 3 bases, with 14 bases spanning the gap. Per germline, CDR1 MNHNS and CDR2 SASEGT. CDR3 length equals 14 residues. The CDR3 sequence: CASSPPDRNYEQYF. The CDR3 DNA follows: TGTGCCAGCAGTCCCCCCGACAGAAACTACGAGCAGTACTTC.

This clonotype was seen at least ten times. V usage is TRBV13 and J usage is TRBJ1-2; possible D gene TRBD1, 5 bases. V was clipped by 5 bases and J by 7 bases, with 17 bases between them. In germline, CDR1 is PRHDT, CDR2 FYEKMQ (reference sequence). CDR3 length equals 14 residues. This CDR3 is CASSLRGDGRGYTF. The CDR3 nucleotides are TGTGCCAGCAGCCTCCGAGGGGACGGCCGTGGCTACACCTTC.

This clonotype was seen many times. This rearrangement joins TRBV30 to TRBJ2-7, with 10 bases lining up with TRBD2. V lost 5 bases to trimming and J lost 6 bases; unmatched junction nucleotides: 10. Germline-derived CDR1 and CDR2 are GTSNPN and SVGIG (reference sequence). CDR3 size: 14 residues. The CDR3 loop reads CAWVSGRALGEQYF. CDR3 DNA sequence: TGTGCCTGGGTCAGCGGGAGGGCCCTGGGCGAGCAGTACTTC.

V usage is TRBV7-6 and J usage is TRBJ2-1, with TRBD1 as a possible D gene (5 bases). Between the trimmed V and J ends, which lost 5 bases and 4 bases, there was a span of 9 bases. Germline CDR1 reads SGHVS; CDR2 reads FNYEAQ. CDR3 size: 13 residues. Written as DNA, the CDR3 is TGTGCCAGCAGCAGCAGGACATACAATGAGCAGTTCTTC. Amino acids: CASSSRTYNEQFF. Looking up the rest from reference TRBV7-6 and TRBJ2-1 gives the full variable domain: GAGVSQSPRYKVTKRGQDVALRCDPISGHVSLYWYRQALGQGPEFLTYFNYEAQQDKSGLPNDRFSAERPEGSISTLTIQRTEQRDSAMYRCASSSRTYNEQFFGPGTRLTVL.

This clonotype was detected many times. The genes are TRBV3-1 and TRBJ2-1; D remains unclear. CDR3 size: 12 residues. The V gene's germline CDR1 is LGHDT and CDR2 YNNKEL (reference sequence). Between the trimmed V and J ends, which lost 0 bases and 5 bases, there was a span of 2 bases. CDR3 nucleotide sequence: TGTGCCAGCAGCCAAGAGGACAATGAGCAGTTCTTC. Encoded protein: CASSQEDNEQFF.

The sample holds many counts of this clonotype. The chain links TRBV7-2 to TRBJ2-1; 10 bases are a match to TRBD2. The CDR3 is made up of 15 amino acids. In germline, CDR1 is SGHTA, CDR2 FQGNSA. Trimming cost V 6 bases and J 6 bases; bases outside gene matches: 8. As DNA, the CDR3 is TGTGCCAGCAGTTTTCTAGCGGGAGAGGGCAATGAGCAGTTCTTC. This translates into CASSFLAGEGNEQFF.

This chain uses TRBV19 with TRBJ2-7; perhaps TRBD2 as D (5 bases). CDR3 length: 14 amino acids. V lost 5 bases, J lost 3 bases, and 14 bases lay in between. Germline V lookup: CDR1 LNHDA, CDR2 SQIVND (reference sequence). Here the CDR3 DNA reads TGTGCCAGTAGTCTAGTGGGAGCGAGCTACGAGCAGTACTTC. It translates to CASSLVGASYEQYF. Filled out from reference TRBV19 and TRBJ2-7, the complete variable domain reads DGGITQSPKYLFRKEGQNVTLSCEQNLNHDAMYWYRQDPGQGLRLIYYSQIVNDFQKGDIAEGYSVSREKKESFPLTVTSAQKNPTAFYLCASSLVGASYEQYFGPGTRLTVT.